This is a list of T cell receptor beta chains from one sample in a study of OX40 agonist ivuxolimab in advanced cancers. Profiled with immunoSEQ multiplex PCR; TCRdb holds only in-frame clones, not every one. The sample records more than 10,000 clones, roughly two thirds being singletons. Source: CD4+ or CD8+ T cells sorted from blood, taken in a trial of the OX40 agonist ivuxolimab. The receptors here all came from an adult with an advanced solid tumor such as melanoma, head and neck, liver or kidney cancer. The CDR3 runs from the conserved cysteine through the conserved F or W. The order of the fields is clone size, V gene, J gene, D gene, CDR3 DNA, CDR3 protein. The D gene is left open where the match is weak. The size entry is marked missing in some rows and otherwise reads once, few, many or a size class.

>few|TRBV9|TRBJ2-5|NA
TGTGCCAGCAGCGTAAAGCCAGCAGCGGGCGAAGAGACCCAGTACTTC
CASSVKPAAGEETQYF
>NA|TRBV13|TRBJ2-7|NA
TGTGCCAGCAGCTTAGGGAGCGAGCAGTACTTC
CASSLGSEQYF
>NA|TRBV11-1|TRBJ2-1|NA
TGTGCCAGCAGCTTAGAAGCGGTGAGGCAGTTCTTC
CASSLEAVRQFF
>NA|TRBV6-6|TRBJ2-7|NA
TGTGCCAGCAGTTACTCGATTGCGTTGAGCTCCTACGAGCAGTACTTC
CASSYSIALSSYEQYF
>once|TRBV27|TRBJ2-5|TRBD2
TGTGCCAGCAACCCGACTAGCGGGAACCAAGAGACCCAGTACTTC
CASNPTSGNQETQYF
>NA|TRBV27|TRBJ2-7|NA
TGTGCCAGCAGTTTTCGATCCCACTACGAGCAGTACTTC
CASSFRSHYEQYF
>few|TRBV6-6|TRBJ2-1|TRBD1
TGTGCCAGCAGTTACAGACAGGGGCAGGATGAGCAGTTCTTC
CASSYRQGQDEQFF
>few|TRBV6-6|TRBJ1-1|NA
TGTGCCAGCAGTTACCTGGGAGGCACTGAAGCTTTCTTT
CASSYLGGTEAFF
>NA|TRBV7-2|TRBJ2-1|TRBD2
TGTGCCAGCAGCTTAGGTCGCGGGAGGGCCTACAATGAGCAGTTCTTC
CASSLGRGRAYNEQFF
>NA|TRBV9|TRBJ1-3|NA
TGTGCCAGCAGCGTAGGGTCAGGGGCTGGAAACACCATATATTTT
CASSVGSGAGNTIYF
>NA|TRBV10-1|TRBJ2-7|NA
TGCGCCAGCAGTGAGAGGACAGCCTCCTACGAGCAGTACTTC
CASSERTASYEQYF
>NA|TRBV5-1|TRBJ2-7|NA
TGCGCCAGCAGCTTAGGGGGTCGCTACGAGCAGTACTTC
CASSLGGRYEQYF
>few|TRBV19|TRBJ2-1|TRBD1
TGTGCCAGTAGTAGAGGGACAGGGGGTTCCTACAATGAGCAGTTCTTC
CASSRGTGGSYNEQFF
>NA|TRBV7-8|TRBJ2-7|NA
TGTGCCAGCAGCTTATTTGGAACCTTTTCCAGCGAGCAGTACTTC
CASSLFGTFSSEQYF
>few|TRBV5-1|TRBJ1-1|TRBD1
TGCGCCAGCGGGGGCGGGGAAAACAGGGGGCGCCGGACTGAAGCTTTCTTT
CASGGGENRGRRTEAFF
>few|TRBV6-5|TRBJ2-5|NA
TGTGCCAGCAGTTCCCCGGAAGAAGAGACCCAGTACTTC
CASSSPEEETQYF
>NA|TRBV7-6|TRBJ2-4|NA
TGTGCCAGCAGCCAATCGGGGTCAAACATTCAGTACTTC
CASSQSGSNIQYF
>medium-sized|TRBV28|TRBJ1-5|NA
TGTGCCAGCAGTTTAGTGCAGTCGAGTCAGCCCCAGCATTTT
CASSLVQSSQPQHF
>NA|TRBV19|TRBJ1-2|NA
TGTGCCAGTAGTCCCGGGACATTTAATGGCTACACCTTC
CASSPGTFNGYTF
>NA|TRBV11-2|TRBJ2-1|NA
TGTGCCAGCAGCTTCCGGGGCGTTAGCTCCTACAATGAGCAGTTCTTC
CASSFRGVSSYNEQFF
>NA|TRBV23-1|TRBJ2-6|NA
TGCGCCAGCAGTGATTATAGTACGCAACAAAGTCGGGCCAACGTCCTGACTTTC
CASSDYSTQQSRANVLTF
>NA|TRBV7-9|TRBJ2-3|NA
TGTGCCAGCCTATCATTAGATACGCAGTATTTT
CASLSLDTQYF
>NA|TRBV10-3|TRBJ1-1|NA
TGTGCCATCAGTGATTCGGGTAGATGGGACACTGAAGCTTTCTTT
CAISDSGRWDTEAFF
>few|TRBV28|TRBJ2-1|TRBD2
TGTGCCAGCAGTTTTAGGTTGGGGGAGGGGCCCCTTAATGAGCAGTTCTTC
CASSFRLGEGPLNEQFF
>once|TRBV2|TRBJ2-1|TRBD1
TGTGCCAGAAACAGGGGTAATGAGCAGTTCTTC
CARNRGNEQFF
>NA|TRBV28|TRBJ2-1|TRBD1
TGTGCCAGCAGTCTCCCCGGGACAGCCTTCCTTCTCTTC
CASSLPGTAFLLF
>NA|TRBV4-1|TRBJ2-2|TRBD2
TGCGCCAGCAGCCCCAAGGGTAGCACTAGCGGGAGAATCGGGGAGCTGTTTTTT
CASSPKGSTSGRIGELFF
>few|TRBV9|TRBJ2-1|TRBD1
TGTGCCAGCAGCGTAGGGCCAGGGGGCTACAATGAGCAGTTCTTC
CASSVGPGGYNEQFF
>few|TRBV27|TRBJ1-1|NA
TGTGCCAGCAGTTTATCACCACAGGGCAGGACTGAAGCTTTCTTT
CASSLSPQGRTEAFF
>NA|TRBV19|TRBJ2-2|NA
TGTGCCATAGGGGTCGGGGAGCTGTTTTTT
CAIGVGELFF
>NA|TRBV9|TRBJ2-7|NA
TGTGCCAGCAGCGTAGGACTGGGCATGAACGACGAGCAGTACTTC
CASSVGLGMNDEQYF
>NA|TRBV27|TRBJ1-1|NA
TGTGCCAGCAGTTTGACAGGCCTTGAAGCTTTCTTT
CASSLTGLEAFF
>few|TRBV5-6|TRBJ1-2|NA
TGTGCCAGCAGCTTGGCGGGACAAGGAGTCAACTATGGCTACACCTTC
CASSLAGQGVNYGYTF
>NA|TRBV30|TRBJ2-3|TRBD2
TGTGCCTGGAGTCTGACTAGCGGGCTCACAGATACGCAGTATTTT
CAWSLTSGLTDTQYF
>NA|TRBV27|TRBJ1-2|NA
TGTGCCAGCAGTCCCTATACACGGCATGGCTACACCTTC
CASSPYTRHGYTF
>NA|TRBV1|TRBJ2-7|NA
TGCACCAGCAGCCATCCCCAGGGGCACGAGCAGTACTTC
CTSSHPQGHEQYF
>NA|TRBV19|TRBJ2-5|TRBD1
TGTGCCAGTAGTATATCGGGACAGGGGATAGGGACCCAGTACTTC
CASSISGQGIGTQYF
>NA|TRBV7-8|TRBJ2-2|NA
TGTGCCAGCAGCTTACAATTGTACCGGGAGCTGTTTTTT
CASSLQLYRELFF
>few|TRBV4-1|TRBJ2-1|TRBD1
TGCGCCAGCTTACACCTCGACAGGGGATCCTACAATGAGCAGTTCTTC
CASLHLDRGSYNEQFF
>NA|TRBV4-1|TRBJ1-1|NA
TGCGCCAGCAGACATCAGGTGAACACTGAAGCTTTCTTT
CASRHQVNTEAFF
>NA|TRBV7-9|TRBJ2-5|TRBD1
TGTGCCAGCAGCTCCTACGGGGGACAGGGTCGAGAGACCCAGTACTTC
CASSSYGGQGRETQYF